Shown below are 28 T cell receptor beta chains from a single sample sequenced in a study of blood T cells in healthy people across ages. With a J-beta primer mix and a sample-barcoded 5' primer, a second PCR ran about 6 to 11 cycles. TCRdb re-called the 5' RACE reads through MiXCR, storing one row per CDR3 protein. The sample includes 700,000 to 900,000 distinct CDR3 sequences, about 53% seen only once; the top ten take about two fifths. Sequencing was performed on blood. These receptors were taken from a man of 80 years or more in good health.

The chain links TRBV20-1 to TRBJ2-7; 9 positions match TRBD2. Germline CDR1 is DFQATT and CDR2 is SNEGSKA (reference sequence). Germline trimming cut 3 bases from V and 4 bases from J; bases unmatched to any gene: 7. This CDR3 comprises 14 residues. CDR3 DNA sequence: TGCAGTGCTAGCGCGGGAGGGCCGAGGTACGAGCAGTACTTC. The encoded protein is CSASAGGPRYEQYF.

J is TRBJ2-7 and V is TRBV3-1, with TRBD2 identical over 11 bases. The CDR3 has 15 residues. CDR1 is LGHDT and CDR2 is YNNKEL in the germline V gene (reference sequence). After removal of 3 bases from V and 7 bases from J, the junction contained 8 bases not matched to a gene. CDR3 in DNA: TGTGCCAGCAGCCAGGGGACTAGCGGAGGGCGGGAGCAGTACTTC. Translating gives CASSQGTSGGREQYF.

J is TRBJ2-1 and V is TRBV20-1; 8 nucleotides line up with TRBD2. This CDR3 is built from 13 residues. Per the germline V gene, CDR1 is DFQATT and CDR2 is SNEGSKA (reference sequence). The CDR3 bases are TGCACCGCAGGTAGCGGGAAGGGGGAGACCCAGTTCTTC. Amino acid sequence: CTAGSGKGETQFF.

This chain links TRBV21-1 with TRBJ2-5; the D call in the table, TRBD2, was not verified against the DNA. TRBV21-1 is an annotated pseudogene. The CDR3 runs to 16 residues. Here the CDR3 DNA reads TGTGCCAGCAGCAAACCTAGCGGGGCGGATCAAGAGACCCAGTACTTC. Residues: CASSKPSGADQETQYF.

This clonotype was counted only a few times. The rearrangement joins TRBV5-1 to TRBJ2-3; the D gene could be TRBD1 or TRBD2 (6 bases each). The CDR3 length is 15 residues. With 4 bases removed from V and 14 bases from J, the gap between germline ends came to 26 bases. Germline-derived CDR1 and CDR2 are SGHRS and YFSETQ. CDR3 amino acids: CASSPGASGHRYAYF. CDR3 DNA sequence: TGCGCCAGCAGCCCGGGGGCCTCCGGGCACAGATACGCGTATTTT.

The chain uses TRBV13 and TRBJ2-4; a possible D gene is TRBD1 (5 bases). CDR3 size: 17 residues. The ends were cut back, 5 bases at V and 4 bases at J, with 21 bases in the middle. Germline CDR1 PRHDT, CDR2 FYEKMQ (reference sequence). CDR3 protein: CASSPQRIRERKNIQYF. The CDR3 DNA follows: TGTGCCAGCAGCCCCCAGAGAATCAGGGAAAGGAAAAACATTCAGTACTTC.

V usage is TRBV28 and J usage is TRBJ1-4, with D uncertain. Between the trimmed V and J ends, which lost 3 bases and 12 bases, there was a span of 20 bases. CDR1 is MDHEN and CDR2 is SYDVKM in the germline V gene. The CDR3 has 15 amino acids. This CDR3 reads CASSFRRRREEELFF. The DNA for the CDR3 is TGTGCCAGCAGTTTCCGACGCCGAAGAGAAGAGGAACTGTTTTTT.

The V gene is TRBV24-1, the J gene TRBJ2-5; maybe TRBD2 (5 bases). Per germline, CDR1 KGHDR and CDR2 SFDVKD. This CDR3 comprises 15 residues. V was shortened by 4 bases and J by 11 bases, with 22 bases between the two germline ends. The DNA of the CDR3 is TGTGCCACCAGTGACGCGACGGAGGCGTCCAATGAGCAGTACTTC. Translating gives CATSDATEASNEQYF.

This clonotype has more than one count but fewer than ten. The V and J genes are TRBV6-5 and TRBJ2-3; the D is unclear. Germline values: CDR1 MNHEY, CDR2 SVGAGI. V was clipped by 0 bases and J by 4 bases, with 8 bases between them. The CDR3 contains 14 residues. The chain's CDR3 is CASSYSWGADTQYF. The CDR3 nucleotides are TGTGCCAGCAGTTACTCGTGGGGTGCAGATACGCAGTATTTT.

This clonotype has more than one count but fewer than ten. This sequence joins TRBV6-2 or TRBV6-3 and TRBJ2-5; TRBD1 agrees at 9 bases. The germline V gene encodes CDR1 MNHEY and CDR2 SVGEGT. Losses at the gene ends were 2 bases for V and 5 bases for J; bases not matched to a gene: 9. This CDR3 is 16 amino acids long. The chain's CDR3 is CASSYGTGTYQETQYF. In DNA form, the CDR3 reads TGTGCCAGCAGTTACGGGACAGGGACCTATCAGGAGACCCAGTACTTC.

The genes are TRBV29-1 and TRBJ1-2, with no clear D. Per the germline V gene, CDR1 is SQVTM and CDR2 is ANQGSEA. CDR3 size: 16 residues. Trimming took 0 bases from V and 3 from J, leaving 17 bases between them. CDR3: CSVEDPNWRAYYGYTF. The DNA of the CDR3 is TGCAGCGTTGAAGACCCCAACTGGAGGGCTTACTATGGCTACACCTTC. Complete variable domain (other parts from reference TRBV29-1 and TRBJ1-2): SAVISQKPSRDICQRGTSLTIQCQVDSQVTMMFWYRQQPGQSLTLIATANQGSEATYESGFVIDKFPISRPNLTFSTLTVSNMSPEDSSIYLCSVEDPNWRAYYGYTFGSGTRLTVV.

This clonotype was counted a few times. This sequence joins TRBV9 and TRBJ2-2; D gene ambiguous. The germline CDR1 and CDR2 sequences are SGDLS and YYNGEE. The CDR3 is made up of 14 amino acids. The V end was cut by 4 bases, the J end by 1 base, with 8 bases between. The CDR3 DNA reads TGTGCCAGCAGCAGGGCCTTGAACACCGGGGAGCTGTTTTTT. As protein: CASSRALNTGELFF. Full variable domain (outside the CDR3, taken from reference TRBV9 and TRBJ2-2): DSGVTQTPKHLITATGQRVTLRCSPRSGDLSVYWYQQSLDQGLQFLIQYYNGEERAKGNILERFSAQQFPDLHSELNLSSLELGDSALYFCASSRALNTGELFFGEGSRLTVL.

This clonotype was recorded once. A read error may produce the germline difference seen at one junction end. V is TRBV7-2 and J is TRBJ2-3, with 10 bases fitting TRBD2. Germline loops: CDR1 SGHTA, CDR2 FQGNSA. The CDR3 extends over 15 amino acids. This chain's CDR3 is CASSLAGAGPETQYF. CDR3 DNA: TGTGCCAGCAGCCTAGCGGGAGCCGGCCCAGAAACGCAGTATTTT.

This clonotype was seen more than once but under ten times. This chain connects TRBV6-5 to TRBJ1-1; 8 bases align to TRBD1. Germline V gives CDR1 MNHEY, CDR2 SVGAGI. J gave up 4 bases and V 5 bases, and 9 bases lay outside the gene matches. This CDR3 contains 15 residues. CDR3 region: CASSEATGDSTEAFF. CDR3 in DNA: TGTGCCAGCAGTGAGGCGACAGGGGACTCCACTGAAGCTTTCTTT.

V and J are TRBV28 and TRBJ2-6, with D hard to call. Germline lookup yields CDR1 MDHEN and CDR2 SYDVKM. The V end was cut by 8 bases, the J end by 3 bases, with 14 bases between. CDR3 length: 15 residues. The CDR3 region has the DNA TGTGCCAGCTCGGTTCTATTAGGTGGGGCCAACGTCCTGACTTTC. Translating gives CASSVLLGGANVLTF.

CDR3 protein: CASSGTRGADTQYF. The CDR3 nucleotides read TGTGCCAGCAGTGGGACTAGAGGGGCAGATACGCAGTATTTT. This chain connects TRBV2 to TRBJ2-3; 7 nucleotides match TRBD2. The CDR3 totals 14 residues. Losses at the gene ends were 4 bases for V and 4 bases for J; bases not matched to a gene: 5. Germline lookup yields CDR1 SNHLY and CDR2 FYNNEI.

Points on this clonotype: No conserved phenylalanine or tryptophan is present at the end of the CDR3, so a read error is the likely explanation. The V call is TRBV20-1, the J call TRBJ2-7; D not certain. There are 13 residues in the CDR3. Germline V gene sequence: CDR1 DFQATT, CDR2 SNEGSKA (reference sequence). The CDR3 sequence is CSDRVNSGYEQYL. The CDR3 DNA follows: TGCAGTGATAGAGTTAACAGTGGGTACGAGCAGTACTTA.

This clonotype appeared a few times. The rearrangement joins TRBV4-1 to TRBJ2-5, with TRBD1 matching over 7 bases. Losses at the gene ends were 1 base for V and 5 bases for J; bases not matched to a gene: 7. The CDR3 is made up of 15 amino acids. CDR1 and CDR2 from the germline V gene are MGHRA and YSYEKL. CDR3 sequence reads: CASSQVPQGRETQYF. The CDR3 nucleotides read TGCGCCAGCAGCCAAGTCCCACAGGGGCGGGAGACCCAGTACTTC.

The chain employs TRBV20-1 and TRBJ2-3; tentatively, D is TRBD2 (6 bases). With 5 bases removed from V and 5 bases from J, the gap between germline ends came to 14 bases. The CDR3 spans 13 residues. Per germline, CDR1 DFQATT and CDR2 SNEGSKA (reference sequence). CDR3 sequence: CSALFSGRDTQYF. The CDR3, as DNA: TGCAGTGCTTTGTTTAGCGGAAGAGATACGCAGTATTTT.

The chain joins TRBV7-9 to TRBJ1-2; D uncertain. The germline CDR1 and CDR2 sequences are SEHNR and FQNEAQ (reference sequence). V lost 1 base and J lost 2, with 8 bases in between. The CDR3 length is 14 residues. CDR3 sequence: CASSLGIVNYGYTF. In DNA form, the CDR3 reads TGTGCCAGCAGCTTAGGCATCGTAAACTATGGCTACACCTTC.

DNA of the CDR3: TGCAGCGTTGAAGGGGGACAGGGGGCCGGTGGCTACACCTTC. Protein sequence: CSVEGGQGAGGYTF. The chain combines TRBV29-1 with TRBJ1-2; TRBD1 aligns across 12 bases. Germline values: CDR1 SQVTM, CDR2 ANQGSEA. J was trimmed by 7 bases and V by 1 base; bases with no gene match: 4. This CDR3 spans 14 amino acids.

The V call is TRBV20-1, the J call TRBJ2-3; TRBD2 matches 9 bases. Per germline, CDR1 DFQATT and CDR2 SNEGSKA (reference sequence). The CDR3 covers 18 residues. Losses at the gene ends were 0 bases for V and 1 base for J; bases not matched to a gene: 11. The chain's CDR3 is CSARDARLAVIGTDTQYF. CDR3 DNA: TGCAGTGCTAGAGATGCGCGACTAGCGGTCATAGGCACAGATACGCAGTATTTT.

Remarks on this clonotype: A single base separates this from a much larger clone, so it may be a read error. V is TRBV28 and J is TRBJ2-7; 8 bases are a match to TRBD2. Trimming took 4 bases from V and 5 from J; bases not matched to a gene: 7. The CDR3 is made up of 14 amino acids. The germline V gene encodes CDR1 MDHEN and CDR2 SYDVKM. The CDR3 is CASSSPGGIDEQYF. The CDR3 DNA reads TGTGCCAGCAGTTCCCCGGGGGGGATAGACGAGCAGTACTTC.

The DNA for the CDR3 is TGTGCCAGCAGTGAAGCCTTATCCGGGACCCAGTACTTC. This encodes CASSEALSGTQYF. The chain uses TRBV6-1 and TRBJ2-7; D unclear. The J call may not be correct, given that the DNA end is closer to TRBJ2-5. This CDR3 has 13 amino acids. CDR1 is MNHNS and CDR2 is SASEGT in the germline V gene.

In its sample, this clonotype was seen many times. A junction end diverges from the germline sequence, so it may reflect a read error. V gene TRBV12-3 or TRBV12-4 combines with J gene TRBJ1-4; D perhaps matches TRBD1 (6 bases). The CDR3 sequence is 13 residues long. CDR3 in DNA: TGTGCCAGCAGTGTAGCCGGGACAGAAAAACTGTTTTTT. Protein sequence: CASSVAGTEKLFF.

The V call is TRBV12-3 or TRBV12-4, the J call TRBJ2-7; 11 bases map to TRBD2. The length of the CDR3 is 14 residues. The V segment lost 7 bases and the J segment 5 bases; nucleotides outside the gene matches: 7. CDR3 in DNA: TGTGCCAGCAACAAACTAGCGGGAGAAAACGAGCAGTACTTC. It is translated as CASNKLAGENEQYF.

The CDR3 protein is CASSQPSRTQYF. CDR3 DNA sequence: TGTGCCAGCAGCCAGCCCAGCCGTACGCAGTATTTT. The chain combines TRBV14 with TRBJ2-3, with no clear D. CDR3 length: 12 amino acids. V shed 3 bases and J shed 8 bases, with 9 bases lying between them. Germline V CDR1 and CDR2: SGHDN, FVKESK.

The V call is TRBV5-1, the J call TRBJ2-1; D ambiguous. V lost 4 bases and J 3 bases, leaving 14 bases between the germline ends. The CDR3 runs 15 residues. Germline V lookup: CDR1 SGHRS, CDR2 YFSETQ. CDR3 region: CASSPYQESYNEQFF. DNA for the CDR3: TGCGCCAGCAGCCCTTACCAGGAAAGCTACAATGAGCAGTTCTTC.